Following are 21 T cell receptor beta chains from one sample sequenced in a study of blood T cell repertoires in COVID-19 (TCRdb year 2020). Preparation of the library involved the immunoSEQ multiplex PCR assay. TCRdb retrieved this table from immuneACCESS and kept in-frame rearrangements only. Not all clones are present; in checked studies, unresolved V genes account for under half, and no reason is known for the remainder. The sample table records some 65,000 clones; approximately 86% of these occur just once. 15% to 20% of the sample belongs to the ten largest clones. Sequencing was done on a sample of peripheral blood. Receptors were obtained from a man aged 40-49 years with COVID-19, enrolled during active disease.

This chain links TRBV10-3 with TRBJ1-1, with a tentative D call TRBD1 (5 bases). The CDR3 sequence is 14 residues long. The germline gives CDR1 ENHRY, CDR2 SYGVKD. V was clipped by 2 bases and J by 4 bases, with 11 bases between them. The CDR3 DNA is TGTGCCATCAGTGAGGTGGGGCGAGGCACTGAAGCTTTCTTT. Amino acid sequence: CAISEVGRGTEAFF.

This chain joins TRBV25-1 and TRBJ2-5, with D possibly TRBD1 on 6 matching bases. Germline values: CDR1 MGHDK, CDR2 SYGVNS. The CDR3 contains 14 residues. Trimming left V 4 bases short and J 0 bases short, with 9 bases between. CDR3 loop: CASSATGYQETQYF. The CDR3 DNA sequence: TGTGCCAGCAGTGCCACAGGGTACCAAGAGACCCAGTACTTC.

This sequence joins TRBV5-4 and TRBJ1-2; the match to TRBD1 covers 8 bases. There are 15 residues in the CDR3. Losses at the gene ends were 5 bases for V and 6 bases for J; bases not matched to a gene: 12. The germline V gene encodes CDR1 SGHNT and CDR2 YYREEE (reference sequence). The CDR3 nucleotides read TGTGCCAGCAGTTCTGTGGGACAGGCCTCCAATGGCTACACCTTC. Protein: CASSSVGQASNGYTF.

The chain is built from TRBV19 and TRBJ2-7; TRBD2 is a possible D gene (5 bases). The CDR3 spans 11 residues. In germline, CDR1 is LNHDA, CDR2 SQIVND (reference sequence). V was cut by 8 bases and J by 0 bases, with 5 bases left in between. DNA of the CDR3: TGTGCCAGTGGGAGCTCCTACGAGCAGTACTTC. This codes for CASGSSYEQYF.

CDR3 residues: CASSPADWPSTQYF. The CDR3 coding sequence is TGTGCCAGCTCACCCGCGGACTGGCCGTCGACCCAGTACTTC. The chain employs TRBV18 and TRBJ2-5, with D maybe TRBD2 (5 bases). Trimming stripped 3 bases from V and 7 bases from J, with 15 bases between. Looked up from germline, CDR1 is KGHSH and CDR2 is LQKENI. The CDR3 contains 14 residues. Variable domain in full (rest from reference TRBV18 and TRBJ2-5): NAGVMQNPRHLVRRRGQEARLRCSPMKGHSHVYWYRQLPEEGLKFMVYLQKENIIDESGMPKERFSAEFPKEGPSILRIQQVVRGDSAAYFCASSPADWPSTQYFGPGTRLLVL.

The rearrangement uses TRBV6-5 and TRBJ2-1; unclear D gene. V lost 5 bases and J 1 base, leaving 12 bases between the germline ends. The CDR3 consists of 15 residues. Looked up from germline, CDR1 is MNHEY and CDR2 is SVGAGI. This CDR3 is CASSPRQVSYNEQFF. Here the CDR3 DNA reads TGTGCCAGCAGTCCGAGACAAGTGTCCTACAATGAGCAGTTCTTC.

The chain carries TRBV4-2 and TRBJ2-1, with a possible D match to TRBD1 (6 bases). The V gene's germline CDR1 is LGHNA and CDR2 YNFKEQ. The CDR3 runs to 16 residues. V dropped 0 bases and J dropped 8 bases, with 17 bases sitting between them. The CDR3 DNA follows: TGTGCCAGCAGCCAAGATAAAGGGGGTGAATCTGATGAGCAGTTCTTC. Encoded protein: CASSQDKGGESDEQFF.

The genes are TRBV7-9 and TRBJ1-5; possible D gene TRBD1, 6 bases. The V and J ends lost 3 bases and 7 bases respectively, with 10 bases between them. Germline V gives CDR1 SEHNR, CDR2 FQNEAQ (reference sequence). This CDR3 has 13 residues. The CDR3 reads CASSFTGMQPQHF. The CDR3 bases are TGTGCCAGCAGCTTTACAGGGATGCAGCCCCAGCATTTT. The entire variable domain, with the rest obtained from reference TRBV7-9 and TRBJ1-5, is as follows: DTGVSQNPRHKITKRGQNVTFRCDPISEHNRLYWYRQTLGQGPEFLTYFQNEAQLEKSRLLSDRFSAERPKGSFSTLEIQRTEQGDSAMYLCASSFTGMQPQHFGDGTRLSIL.

The J gene is TRBJ1-6, the V gene TRBV2; D is unresolved. Per germline, CDR1 SNHLY and CDR2 FYNNEI. Deletions cut 6 bases from V and 0 bases from J, with 9 bases between. The CDR3 length is 15 residues. The CDR3 loop is CASRESSSYNSPLHF. DNA of the CDR3: TGTGCCAGCAGGGAGAGCAGCTCCTATAATTCACCCCTCCACTTT.

This sequence joins TRBV3-1 (or the pseudogene TRBV3-2) and TRBJ2-1, with TRBD2 identical over 8 bases. Unmatched junction bases numbered 1, after V lost 0 bases and J lost 3 bases. This CDR3 has 15 residues. Germline V gene lookup returns CDR1 LGHDT and CDR2 YNNKEL (reference sequence). The CDR3 sequence is CASSQEGTSYNEQFF. For the CDR3, the DNA is TGTGCCAGCAGCCAAGAAGGGACTAGCTACAATGAGCAGTTCTTC.

The chain has TRBV4-2 and TRBJ2-2; TRBD1 might be the D (5 bases). The CDR3 is 16 amino acids. The germline V gene has CDR1 LGHNA and CDR2 YNFKEQ. The germline V and J ends were trimmed by 1 base and 2 bases, with 11 bases remaining between them. CDR3 sequence reads: CASSQAGFVNTGELFF. The CDR3 DNA reads as TGTGCCAGCAGCCAAGCAGGGTTCGTAAACACCGGGGAGCTGTTTTTT.

The rearrangement links TRBV28 to TRBJ2-5; 10 bases match TRBD2. The germline CDR1 and CDR2 sequences are MDHEN and SYDVKM. The CDR3 has 15 amino acids. V was pared by 5 bases and J by 1 base, with 4 bases of the junction left unmatched. CDR3 loop: CASSPAGGSQETQYF. The CDR3 nucleotides are TGTGCCAGCAGTCCAGCGGGGGGGTCCCAAGAGACCCAGTACTTC.

V gene TRBV6-5 combines with J gene TRBJ1-2; D is ambiguous. CDR1 MNHEY and CDR2 SVGAGI come from the germline V gene. This CDR3 is 14 amino acids long. Trimming shortened V by 7 bases and J by 4 bases, and 16 bases separated the two germline ends. CDR3 coding DNA: TGTGCCAGCATCCCTCCGGATCGACTCTATGGCTACACCTTC. It is translated as CASIPPDRLYGYTF.

The chain has TRBV9 and TRBJ2-3; D may be TRBD1 (6 bases). V was trimmed by 6 bases and J by 0 bases, leaving 11 bases between them. Germline V gene lookup returns CDR1 SGDLS and CDR2 YYNGEE. The CDR3 consists of 14 residues. The CDR3 DNA reads as TGTGCCAGCACGACAGGAGTTAGCACAGATACGCAGTATTTT. Protein sequence: CASTTGVSTDTQYF.

V is TRBV7-7 and J is TRBJ2-7, with D perhaps matching TRBD1 (5 bases). CDR1 and CDR2 from the germline V gene are SSHAT and FNYEAQ (reference sequence). This CDR3 comprises 12 residues. V shed 4 bases and J shed 6 bases, with 10 bases lying between them. In DNA form, the CDR3 reads TGTGCCAGCAGCTCCCAGGGTGGCGAGCAGTACTTC. Protein product: CASSSQGGEQYF. The full variable domain, its missing parts supplied by reference TRBV7-7 and TRBJ2-7, is GAGVSQSPRYKVTKRGQDVTLRCDPISSHATLYWYQQALGQGPEFLTYFNYEAQPDKSGLPSDRFSAERPEGSISTLTIQRTEQRDSAMYRCASSSQGGEQYFGPGTRLTVT.

The chain combines TRBV7-7 with TRBJ1-1; no definite D call. Germline V gene lookup returns CDR1 SSHAT and CDR2 FNYEAQ (reference sequence). Trimming took 5 bases from V and 1 from J, leaving 8 bases between them. The CDR3 covers 13 residues. The CDR3 region has the DNA TGTGCCAGCAGCGCCACAGAGAACACTGAAGCTTTCTTT. Amino acid sequence: CASSATENTEAFF.

The chain couples TRBV7-9 to TRBJ1-1; TRBD1 aligns across 8 bases. Germline lookup yields CDR1 SEHNR and CDR2 FQNEAQ (reference sequence). The length of the CDR3 is 16 residues. V lost 5 bases to trimming and J lost 4 bases; unmatched junction nucleotides: 12. CDR3 loop: CASSVKPGQDSTEAFF. The CDR3 bases are TGTGCCAGCAGCGTCAAACCGGGACAGGACAGCACTGAAGCTTTCTTT.

The chain has TRBV12-5 and TRBJ1-4; a weak D match, TRBD1 (6 bases). This CDR3 comprises 14 residues. CDR1 is LGHNT, CDR2 FRNRAP, per germline. The V end was cut by 7 bases, the J end by 4 bases, with 13 bases between. As DNA, the CDR3 is TGTGCTAGTGTTTCCGGACAGCTTAATGAAAAACTGTTTTTT. It is translated as CASVSGQLNEKLFF.

The genes are TRBV10-3 and TRBJ1-1, with D hard to call. This CDR3 has 13 residues. Trimming removed 3 bases at V and 0 bases at J, with 5 bases between. Germline values: CDR1 ENHRY, CDR2 SYGVKD. In nucleotides, the CDR3 is TGTGCCATCAGTGATAAAATGAACACTGAAGCTTTCTTT. It codes for CAISDKMNTEAFF.

This clone was seen a handful of times. V usage is TRBV4-1 and J usage is TRBJ1-3; maybe TRBD1 (5 bases). Trimming took off 4 bases at V and 0 bases at J, with 10 bases between the two ends. CDR1 is MGHRA and CDR2 is YSYEKL in the germline V gene. The length of the CDR3 is 15 residues. The CDR3 bases are TGCGCCAGCAGCCGGCTGGGGCTCTCTGGAAACACCATATATTTT. Its translation is CASSRLGLSGNTIYF.

The chain links TRBV6-5 to TRBJ1-1; D may be TRBD1 (6 bases). The CDR3 spans 15 residues. The germline V and J ends were trimmed by 4 bases and 4 bases, with 16 bases remaining between them. CDR1 MNHEY and CDR2 SVGAGI come from the germline V gene. CDR3 DNA sequence: TGTGCCAGCAGTTTCGCAGGACAGTCGAGCACTGAAGCTTTCTTT. Translation: CASSFAGQSSTEAFF.